Listed below are T cell receptor beta chains from one sample, sequenced in a study of monozygotic twins with cystic fibrosis. Data came from immunoSEQ multiplex PCR; TCRdb stores just in-frame clones and leaves some out. The sample yields over 10,000 clones, roughly 85% seen once. The sequenced sample consisted of blood. These receptors originate from a man younger than 35 with cystic fibrosis. Each CDR3 is given with its conserved first and last residue. The D gene is left open where the match is weak. Clone size appears in some rows only: once, few, many, or a class for an expanded clone.

size: .; V: TRBV19; D: TRBD1; length: 15; J: TRBJ1-2; CDR3: CASSIPGQGYYGYTF; DNA: TGTGCCAGTAGTATACCGGGACAGGGATACTATGGCTACACCTTC
size: .; V: TRBV7-8; D: TRBD1; length: 14; J: TRBJ1-1; CDR3: CASSGRQGGTEAFF; DNA: TGTGCCAGCAGCGGTCGACAGGGAGGAACTGAAGCTTTCTTT
size: once; V: TRBV19; D: .; length: 15; J: TRBJ1-5; CDR3: CASSIDSDSNQPQHF; DNA: TGTGCCAGTAGTATAGACTCCGATAGCAATCAGCCCCAGCATTTT
size: .; V: TRBV27; D: .; length: 15; J: TRBJ2-7; CDR3: CASSLRGQPFYEQYF; DNA: TGTGCCAGCAGTTTAAGGGGCCAGCCCTTTTACGAGCAGTACTTC
size: once; V: TRBV27; D: .; length: 16; J: TRBJ2-3; CDR3: CASSLYQGLGTDTQYF; DNA: TGTGCCAGCAGTTTATACCAGGGCCTTGGCACAGATACGCAGTATTTT
size: .; V: TRBV29-1; D: .; length: 13; J: TRBJ2-2; CDR3: CSVSLANTGELFF; DNA: TGCAGCGTCAGTTTAGCGAACACCGGGGAGCTGTTTTTT
size: .; V: TRBV30; D: .; length: 15; J: TRBJ2-6; CDR3: CAWTPGGAGANVLTF; DNA: TGTGCCTGGACCCCAGGAGGGGCTGGGGCCAACGTCCTGACTTTC
size: .; V: TRBV11-2; D: TRBD2; length: 17; J: TRBJ2-3; CDR3: CASSHGLAGGGTDTQYF; DNA: TGTGCCAGCAGCCACGGACTAGCGGGAGGCGGGACAGATACGCAGTATTTT
size: .; V: TRBV6-5; D: TRBD2; length: 14; J: TRBJ2-7; CDR3: CASASGRGVYEQYF; DNA: TGTGCCAGCGCTAGTGGGCGGGGGGTCTACGAGCAGTACTTC
size: .; V: TRBV6-4; D: TRBD2; length: 15; J: TRBJ2-1; CDR3: CASSSRAGGYNEQFF; DNA: TGTGCCAGCTCCTCCAGGGCGGGGGGATACAATGAGCAGTTCTTC
size: once; V: TRBV15; D: .; length: 13; J: TRBJ2-2; CDR3: CATSRQLHGELFF; DNA: TGTGCCACCAGCAGGCAGCTGCACGGGGAGCTGTTTTTT
size: .; V: TRBV5-1; D: .; length: 14; J: TRBJ2-3; CDR3: CASSVGTSTDTQYF; DNA: TGCGCCAGCAGCGTAGGCACTAGCACAGATACGCAGTATTTT
size: once; V: TRBV2; D: TRBD2; length: 15; J: TRBJ2-3; CDR3: CASSLAGRRTDTQYF; DNA: TGTGCCAGCAGCCTAGCGGGGAGGCGCACAGATACGCAGTATTTT
size: .; V: TRBV6-4; D: .; length: 15; J: TRBJ2-6; CDR3: CASSDDSSGANVLTF; DNA: TGTGCCAGCAGTGACGACAGCTCTGGGGCCAACGTCCTGACTTTC
size: .; V: TRBV7-2; D: TRBD2; length: 19; J: TRBJ2-1; CDR3: CASSLLGLAGKSSYNEQFF; DNA: TGTGCCAGCAGCCTCCTAGGACTAGCGGGGAAAAGCTCCTACAATGAGCAGTTCTTC
size: once; V: TRBV27; D: .; length: 15; J: TRBJ1-1; CDR3: CASSPTPQGDTEAFF; DNA: TGTGCCAGCAGTCCGACACCTCAAGGGGACACTGAAGCTTTCTTT
size: .; V: TRBV27; D: .; length: 13; J: TRBJ1-1; CDR3: CASRLSLGTEAFF; DNA: TGTGCCAGCAGGCTCTCACTAGGCACTGAAGCTTTCTTT
size: .; V: TRBV11-2; D: .; length: 12; J: TRBJ2-5; CDR3: CASWGVSETQYF; DNA: TGTGCCAGCTGGGGAGTAAGCGAGACCCAGTACTTC
size: .; V: TRBV18; D: .; length: 14; J: TRBJ1-6; CDR3: CASSPDGGDSPLHF; DNA: TGTGCCAGCTCACCAGATGGTGGGGATTCACCCCTCCACTTT
size: .; V: TRBV6-6; D: .; length: 15; J: TRBJ2-6; CDR3: CASSYATSGANVLTF; DNA: TGTGCCAGCAGTTACGCGACCTCTGGGGCCAACGTCCTGACTTTC
size: once; V: TRBV28; D: .; length: 15; J: TRBJ2-7; CDR3: CASSPRGSSSYEQYF; DNA: TGTGCCAGCAGCCCACGGGGTTCAAGCTCCTACGAGCAGTACTTC
size: once; V: TRBV18; D: TRBD1; length: 13; J: TRBJ1-2; CDR3: CASSPAGTDGYTF; DNA: TGTGCCAGCTCACCGGCAGGGACAGATGGCTACACCTTC
size: .; V: TRBV7-7; D: .; length: 13; J: TRBJ2-1; CDR3: CASSLAVSYEQFF; DNA: TGTGCTAGCAGCTTAGCAGTAAGCTATGAGCAGTTCTTC
size: .; V: TRBV9; D: .; length: 14; J: TRBJ2-1; CDR3: CASSVRWEYNEQFF; DNA: TGTGCCAGCAGCGTAAGGTGGGAATACAATGAGCAGTTCTTC
size: once; V: TRBV27; D: .; length: 15; J: TRBJ1-4; CDR3: CASSPRHSGNEKLFF; DNA: TGTGCCAGCAGTCCGCGACATAGCGGTAATGAAAAACTGTTTTTT
size: .; V: TRBV6-5; D: TRBD2; length: 15; J: TRBJ2-5; CDR3: CASSYSTSGRETQYF; DNA: TGTGCCAGCAGTTACTCGACTAGCGGGAGAGAGACCCAGTACTTC
size: .; V: TRBV7-8; D: .; length: 14; J: TRBJ1-1; CDR3: CASSRTSPGTEAFF; DNA: TGTGCCAGCAGTAGGACGTCCCCGGGGACTGAAGCTTTCTTT
size: .; V: TRBV18; D: .; length: 15; J: TRBJ2-7; CDR3: CASSLLPNEGREQYF; DNA: TGTGCCAGCTCACTCTTGCCGAATGAGGGCAGAGAGCAGTACTTC
size: few; V: TRBV2; D: .; length: 13; J: TRBJ1-1; CDR3: CASPSAKITEAFF; DNA: TGTGCCAGCCCTTCCGCTAAAATCACTGAAGCTTTCTTT
size: .; V: TRBV25-1; D: .; length: 12; J: TRBJ2-6; CDR3: CASSSGYNVLTF; DNA: TGTGCCAGCAGTTCAGGGTACAACGTCCTGACTTTC
size: .; V: TRBV29-1; D: .; length: 12; J: TRBJ1-1; CDR3: CSVYTGKTEAFF; DNA: TGCAGCGTTTATACAGGGAAAACTGAAGCTTTCTTT
size: .; V: TRBV4-1; D: TRBD1; length: 15; J: TRBJ2-7; CDR3: CASSQPTGTSYEQYF; DNA: TGCGCCAGCAGCCAACCGACAGGGACCTCCTACGAGCAGTACTTC
size: few; V: TRBV5-6; D: .; length: 17; J: TRBJ2-2; CDR3: CASSFPVGDLSGGELFF; DNA: TGTGCCAGCAGCTTTCCGGTGGGGGACTTATCCGGCGGGGAGCTGTTTTTT
size: .; V: TRBV27; D: .; length: 10; J: TRBJ1-6; CDR3: CASPLSPLHF; DNA: TGTGCCAGCCCCCTTTCACCCCTCCACTTT
size: once; V: TRBV7-7; D: .; length: 15; J: TRBJ2-7; CDR3: CASSSGQGGTYEQYF; DNA: TGTGCCAGCAGCTCCGGCCAGGGGGGGACCTACGAGCAGTACTTC
size: .; V: TRBV30; D: .; length: 11; J: TRBJ1-2; CDR3: CAWSATYGYTF; DNA: TGTGCCTGGAGTGCTACTTATGGCTACACCTTC
size: .; V: TRBV6-5; D: .; length: 15; J: TRBJ2-1; CDR3: CASGIDGKAYNEQFF; DNA: TGTGCCAGCGGGATCGACGGAAAAGCATACAATGAGCAGTTCTTC
size: few; V: TRBV30; D: TRBD1; length: 14; J: TRBJ1-4; CDR3: CAWSVQGSNEKLFF; DNA: TGTGCCTGGAGTGTACAGGGGTCCAATGAAAAACTGTTTTTT
size: .; V: TRBV18; D: TRBD1; length: 16; J: TRBJ1-6; CDR3: CASSPPVGQLNSPLHF; DNA: TGTGCCAGCTCACCACCAGTGGGACAGCTCAATTCACCCCTCCACTTT
size: once; V: TRBV30; D: .; length: 14; J: TRBJ1-1; CDR3: CAWKGPGANTEAFF; DNA: TGTGCCTGGAAGGGGCCCGGGGCGAACACTGAAGCTTTCTTT
size: few; V: TRBV6-1; D: .; length: 14; J: TRBJ2-7; CDR3: CASSGRDFSYEQYF; DNA: TGTGCCAGCAGTGGCCGGGACTTTTCCTACGAGCAGTACTTC
size: .; V: TRBV7-2; D: TRBD2; length: 16; J: TRBJ2-3; CDR3: CASSTTSTPSTDTQYF; DNA: TGTGCCAGCAGCACGACTAGCACGCCTAGCACAGATACGCAGTATTTT
size: .; V: TRBV6-1; D: TRBD1; length: 15; J: TRBJ1-1; CDR3: CASSARTGTGTEAFF; DNA: TGTGCCAGCAGTGCCAGGACAGGGACCGGCACTGAAGCTTTCTTT
size: .; V: TRBV5-6; D: .; length: 14; J: TRBJ2-5; CDR3: CASSLAGYQETQYF; DNA: TGTGCCAGCAGCTTGGCCGGCTACCAAGAGACCCAGTACTTC
size: .; V: TRBV5-6; D: .; length: 13; J: TRBJ2-5; CDR3: CASSLEEEETQYF; DNA: TGTGCCAGCAGCTTGGAAGAGGAAGAGACCCAGTACTTC
size: .; V: TRBV10-1; D: .; length: 13; J: TRBJ1-1; CDR3: CASSDPGYTEAFF; DNA: TGCGCCAGCAGTGATCCCGGGTACACTGAAGCTTTCTTT
size: .; V: TRBV7-2; D: .; length: 13; J: TRBJ1-1; CDR3: CASSLGGITEAFF; DNA: TGTGCCAGCAGCTTAGGGGGGATCACTGAAGCTTTCTTT
size: few; V: TRBV6-1; D: .; length: 15; J: TRBJ1-2; CDR3: CASSAHVLQLHGYTF; DNA: TGTGCCAGCAGTGCCCATGTCCTACAGCTTCATGGCTACACCTTC
size: .; V: TRBV20-1; D: .; length: 11; J: TRBJ2-3; CDR3: CSAREGRLGYF; DNA: TGCAGTGCTAGAGAGGGGAGACTAGGGTATTTT
size: .; V: TRBV6-1; D: .; length: 14; J: TRBJ2-7; CDR3: CASSELQGPYEQYF; DNA: TGTGCCAGCAGTGAATTGCAGGGCCCCTACGAGCAGTACTTC
size: .; V: TRBV6-5; D: .; length: 15; J: TRBJ2-5; CDR3: CASSYSGGLQETQYF; DNA: TGTGCCAGCAGTTACTCGGGCGGATTACAAGAGACCCAGTACTTC
size: .; V: TRBV29-1; D: TRBD1; length: 13; J: TRBJ1-1; CDR3: CSVRTGGNTEAFF; DNA: TGCAGCGTTCGGACAGGGGGGAACACTGAAGCTTTCTTT
size: .; V: TRBV9; D: .; length: 15; J: TRBJ2-2; CDR3: CASSPLVFPTGELFF; DNA: TGTGCCAGCAGCCCCCTTGTGTTCCCCACCGGGGAGCTGTTTTTT
size: once; V: TRBV18; D: .; length: 14; J: TRBJ2-7; CDR3: CASSPGEISYEQYF; DNA: TGTGCCAGCTCACCAGGGGAGATAAGCTACGAGCAGTACTTC